This T cell receptor beta chain was obtained from a study of PD-1 blockade in classical Hodgkin lymphoma. General study findings and limits: Individuals initiating nivolumab under 1 year after ASCT were excluded. Complete responders showed a baseline diversity that resembled the diversity of newly diagnosed patients.

For this clone: Its matching antigen is unknown.

This CDR3 is 18 amino acids long. Assay: immunoSEQ multiplex PCR; the TCRdb copy retains only in-frame clones and omits some. The data contain about 30,000 clones, 85% of them singletons. All patients experienced relapse after autologous stem cell transplantation, and brentuximab vedotin exposure was variable. CD4+ T cells were purified from thawed PBMCs by negative selection. Sample: CD4+ T cells from blood, taken at baseline. The sequence came from a human donor with classical Hodgkin lymphoma. The gene calls are TRBV21-1 and TRBJ1-2; TRBD1 reflects the table's D call only, with no check against the DNA. TRBV21-1 is shown as a pseudogene. CDR3 sequence: CASSKALGRLMSLYGYTF. The CDR3 coding sequence is TGTGCCAGCAGCAAAGCGCTCGGCAGGTTGATGAGCCTTTATGGCTACACCTTC.